Listed here is a single T cell receptor beta chain. This CDR3 region has 14 residues. With 10 bases clipped from V and 8 bases from J, the junction kept 9 bases outside the gene matches. Per the study methods: Amplification with reference gene primers provided the estimates of nucleated cell counts. Produced via immunoSEQ multiplex PCR; TCRdb's table is partial and in-frame only. D and trimming were read from the DNA, whereas the V and J calls and clone size are those reported in that table. This repertoire shows 65,000 to 90,000 clones, around 84% found once; its top ten account for about a fifth. The data were obtained in a study of blood T cell repertoires in COVID-19. Study as a whole: Samples of COVID-19 (acute and convalescent) were obtained from the United States, Italy and Spain. Sources were T cells, B-cell-depleted T cells, or PBMCs; the material itself was cDNA or gDNA.

The sequence came from an elderly woman in a cohort sampled during active or convalescent COVID-19. Sequencing input: peripheral blood. The chain uses TRBV6-7 and TRBJ2-2, with 11 nucleotides matching TRBD1. TRBV6-7 is recorded as an ORF, its role being uncertain. This CDR3 reads CATRTGGKRGELFF. Written as DNA, the CDR3 is TGTGCCACCCGGACAGGGGGCAAGAGGGGGGAGCTGTTTTTT.